The present T cell receptor beta chain was sequenced within a study of Ad26.COV2.S vaccination and SARS-CoV-2 variants. Study context: A COV1001 Ad26.COV2.S trial-arm participant provided the sample. Study-level points and caveats: Non-spike TCR breadth was similar in vaccine and placebo recipients.

Libraries were prepared by immunoSEQ multiplex PCR; TCRdb keeps only in-frame clonotypes and omits some of them. Among some 350,000 clones listed, roughly 88% were seen once. Germline CDR1 reads SEHNR; CDR2 reads FQNEAQ (reference sequence). This CDR3 has 17 residues. V lost 6 bases, J lost 1 base, and 7 bases stayed unmatched. This clone was picked up a small number of times. Its antigen is undetermined. The treatment: about 20 received Ad26.COV2.S at low or high dose, single or two shots; 5 received placebo; per-sample allocation not given. The investigators took samples on day 63 after the first vaccine or placebo injection. Boston provided a donor who was an adult aged 18-55 years.

This receptor was taken from a person aged 18-60 years who received the Ad26.COV2.S COVID-19 vaccine or a placebo. The chain recombines TRBV7-9 with TRBJ2-7; TRBD2 matches at 15 bases. Sequenced material: peripheral blood, taken in a trial of Ad26.COV2.S vaccine versus placebo. The CDR3 loop is CASSPGLAGGFSYEQYV. In nucleotides, the CDR3 is TGTGCCAGCAGTCCAGGACTAGCGGGAGGGTTTTCCTACGAGCAGTACGTC.